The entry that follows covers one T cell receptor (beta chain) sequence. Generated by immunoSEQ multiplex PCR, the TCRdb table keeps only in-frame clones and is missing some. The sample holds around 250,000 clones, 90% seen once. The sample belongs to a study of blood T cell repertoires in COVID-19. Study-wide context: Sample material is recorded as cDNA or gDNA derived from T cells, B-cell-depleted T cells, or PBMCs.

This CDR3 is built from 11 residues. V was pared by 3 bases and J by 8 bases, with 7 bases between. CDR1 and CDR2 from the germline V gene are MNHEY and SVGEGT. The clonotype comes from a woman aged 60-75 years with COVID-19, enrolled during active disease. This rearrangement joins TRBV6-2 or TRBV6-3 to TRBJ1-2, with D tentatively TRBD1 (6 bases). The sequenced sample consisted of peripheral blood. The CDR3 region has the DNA TGTGCCAGCAGTTATGGGGGCGGCTACACCTTC. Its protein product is CASSYGGGYTF.